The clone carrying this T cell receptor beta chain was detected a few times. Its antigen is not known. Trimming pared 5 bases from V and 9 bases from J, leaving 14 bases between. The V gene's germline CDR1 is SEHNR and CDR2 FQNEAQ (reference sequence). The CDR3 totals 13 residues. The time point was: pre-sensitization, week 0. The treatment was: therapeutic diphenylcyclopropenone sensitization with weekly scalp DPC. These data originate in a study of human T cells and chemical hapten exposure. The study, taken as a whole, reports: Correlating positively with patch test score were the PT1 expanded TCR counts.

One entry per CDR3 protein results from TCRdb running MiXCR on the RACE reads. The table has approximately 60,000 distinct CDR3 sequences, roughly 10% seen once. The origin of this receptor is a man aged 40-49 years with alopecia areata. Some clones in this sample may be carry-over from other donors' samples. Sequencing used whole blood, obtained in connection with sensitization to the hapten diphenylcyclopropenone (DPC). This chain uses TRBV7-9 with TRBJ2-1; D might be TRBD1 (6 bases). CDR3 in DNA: TGTGCCAGCAGCCCAACAGGGCCCGGTGAGCAGTTCTTC. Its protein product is CASSPTGPGEQFF.